The 18 T cell receptor beta chains given below trace back to one sample, sequenced in a study of T cell responses to AZD1222 COVID-19 vaccine. The data were produced by immunoSEQ multiplex PCR, yet TCRdb's version contains in-frame clones alone and is incomplete. Here the sample spans approximately 220,000 clones, just over 90% being singletons. The sequencing here drew on peripheral blood, taken on day 0 of MenACWY control vaccination. The receptors derive from an adult in good health.

This clone occurred a few times. The chain uses TRBV6-1 and TRBJ1-1; D is undetermined. Germline V gene data show CDR1 as MNHNS and CDR2 as SASEGT. V lost 2 bases and J 3 bases, leaving 13 bases between the germline ends. CDR3 size: 15 residues. CDR3 DNA sequence: TGTGCCAGCAGTGAATTTCGGGAGGGTTACACTGAAGCTTTCTTT. Amino acid sequence: CASSEFREGYTEAFF.

The chain carries TRBV7-2 and TRBJ1-5; TRBD1 aligns across 12 bases. Trimming removed 5 bases from V and 5 bases from J; junction bases left unmatched: 4. CDR1 and CDR2 from the germline V gene are SGHTA and FQGNSA. The CDR3 sequence is 15 residues long. The CDR3, as DNA: TGTGCCAGCAGCCCGGGACAGGGGGCCTATCAGCCCCAGCATTTT. Residues: CASSPGQGAYQPQHF.

The chain links TRBV5-1 to TRBJ1-1; 8 positions match TRBD1. Trimming cost V 4 bases and J 5 bases; bases outside gene matches: 10. Germline CDR1 reads SGHRS; CDR2 reads YFSETQ. This CDR3 contains 15 residues. CDR3 in amino acids: CASSSTQGARTEAFF. CDR3 nucleotide sequence: TGCGCCAGCAGCAGCACTCAGGGGGCGAGGACTGAAGCTTTCTTT.

The chain has TRBV7-8 and TRBJ2-3; tentative D call: TRBD2 (6 bases). CDR1 is SGHVS, CDR2 FQNEAQ, per germline. This CDR3 is 13 amino acids long. Trimming removed 4 bases from V and 8 bases from J, with 13 bases in between. CDR3: CASSSERGGTQYF. The CDR3 DNA sequence: TGTGCCAGCAGCTCGGAAAGGGGAGGTACGCAGTATTTT.

The gene calls are TRBV2 and TRBJ1-2, with D unresolved. Per germline, CDR1 SNHLY and CDR2 FYNNEI. The ends were cut back, 0 bases at V and 6 bases at J, with 8 bases in the middle. This CDR3 contains 13 residues. Written as DNA, the CDR3 is TGTGCCAGCAGTGAAGCTCAGGTTGATGGCTACACCTTC. It yields the protein CASSEAQVDGYTF.

The chain's CDR3 is CASSTAGRLRTDTQYF. The CDR3, as DNA: TGTGCCAGCAGCACCGCCGGGAGGTTGAGAACAGATACGCAGTATTTT. J is TRBJ2-3 and V is TRBV7-9; 7 nucleotides match TRBD2. The trim removed 5 bases at V and 3 bases at J, leaving 11 bases unmatched. The CDR3 runs to 16 residues. Germline-derived CDR1 and CDR2 are SEHNR and FQNEAQ (reference sequence).

The genes are TRBV7-2 and TRBJ2-3; 9 bases are shared with TRBD2. Per the germline V gene, CDR1 is SGHTA and CDR2 is FQGNSA. This CDR3 spans 15 amino acids. The V gene end was trimmed by 5 bases and the J gene end by 3 bases; junction bases not matched to a gene: 6. The CDR3 nucleotides read TGTGCCAGCAGCAACAAGCGGGGGGTTACAGATACGCAGTATTTT. Translation gives CASSNKRGVTDTQYF.

In DNA form, the CDR3 reads TGTGCCAGCAGTCAAACGGTCTTAGAGACCCAGTACTTC. Translating gives CASSQTVLETQYF. This rearrangement joins TRBV7-2 to TRBJ2-5; D uncertain. Germline values: CDR1 SGHTA, CDR2 FQGNSA. V lost 6 bases and J 4 bases, leaving 12 bases between the germline ends. The CDR3 runs 13 residues.

The chain couples TRBV5-1 to TRBJ1-3; the D is unclear. CDR3 length: 13 residues. Germline CDR1 and CDR2: SGHRS and YFSETQ. Trimming stripped 0 bases from V and 0 bases from J, with 1 base between. The CDR3, as DNA: TGCGCCAGCAGCTTGGCCTCTGGAAACACCATATATTTT. As protein: CASSLASGNTIYF.

The chain employs TRBV2 and TRBJ1-4, with 10 bases that match TRBD1. This CDR3 spans 16 amino acids. Germline V lookup: CDR1 SNHLY, CDR2 FYNNEI. J was trimmed by 8 bases and V by 4 bases; bases with no gene match: 10. The CDR3: CASSARRQGAVEKLFF. The CDR3 DNA reads as TGTGCCAGCAGTGCCCGCAGACAGGGGGCCGTAGAAAAACTGTTTTTT.

This rearrangement joins TRBV19 to TRBJ1-2, with unresolved D. This CDR3 region has 12 residues. The V end lost 3 bases, the J end lost 7 bases, and 9 bases lay between the germline ends. Germline V CDR1 and CDR2: LNHDA, SQIVND (reference sequence). The CDR3 sequence is CASSIGIGGYTF. CDR3 nucleotides: TGTGCCAGTAGTATCGGGATCGGTGGCTACACCTTC.

This chain uses TRBV7-3 with TRBJ2-5; 9 bases agree with TRBD1. This CDR3 has 13 amino acids. CDR1 and CDR2 (germline): SGHTA, FQGTGA. V was clipped by 5 bases and J by 4 bases; unmatched bases: 2. This chain's CDR3 is CASSPDRGETQYF. The CDR3 coding sequence is TGTGCCAGCAGCCCGGACAGGGGAGAGACCCAGTACTTC.

A few counts support this clone. The chain couples TRBV6-2 or TRBV6-3 to TRBJ1-2, with D unclear. This CDR3 contains 16 residues. V lost 2 bases and J 0 bases, leaving 13 bases between the germline ends. Germline V lookup: CDR1 MNHEY, CDR2 SVGEGT. The CDR3 reads CASSYPRASANYGYTF. As DNA, the CDR3 is TGTGCCAGCAGTTACCCCCGAGCGTCAGCTAACTATGGCTACACCTTC.

The rearrangement uses TRBV28 and TRBJ2-3; 8 positions agree with TRBD2. Germline-derived CDR1 and CDR2 are MDHEN and SYDVKM. Losses at the gene ends were 1 base for V and 2 bases for J; bases not matched to a gene: 2. The CDR3 has 15 residues. The CDR3 nucleotides are TGTGCCAGCAGTTTATTCGGGGGGGCCACAGATACGCAGTATTTT. Its protein product is CASSLFGGATDTQYF.

The gene calls are TRBV5-1 and TRBJ2-3; TRBD2 aligns across 9 bases. There are 16 residues in the CDR3. V dropped 3 bases and J dropped 2; count of bases not matched to a gene: 7. Germline lookup yields CDR1 SGHRS and CDR2 YFSETQ. This chain's CDR3 is CASSSVAGGSTDTQYF. The CDR3, as DNA: TGCGCCAGCAGCTCCGTTGCGGGGGGGTCCACAGATACGCAGTATTTT.

Notes on this clone: The identical CDR3 is also encoded by other nucleotide sequences in the sample. The genes are TRBV5-1 and TRBJ1-1; a weak D match, TRBD1 (6 bases). The V end was cut by 2 bases, the J end by 5 bases, with 7 bases between. Germline assignment: CDR1 SGHRS and CDR2 YFSETQ. This CDR3 is 12 amino acids long. CDR3 nucleotide sequence: TGCGCCAGCAGCTTACAGGGAACTGAAGCTTTCTTT. As protein: CASSLQGTEAFF.

The chain has TRBV24-1 and TRBJ1-2, with TRBD1 matching over 7 bases. Germline lookup yields CDR1 KGHDR and CDR2 SFDVKD. The CDR3 has 14 residues. The ends lost 4 bases at V and 6 bases at J; junction bases unmatched: 7. The CDR3 loop reads CATSDFDRVHGYTF. CDR3 bases: TGTGCCACCAGTGACTTTGACAGGGTTCATGGCTACACCTTC.

This chain uses TRBV29-1 with TRBJ1-2; the D is unclear. V gave up 7 bases and J gave up 4 bases, with 16 bases separating them. Germline V CDR1 and CDR2: SQVTM, ANQGSEA. The CDR3 consists of 13 residues. DNA for the CDR3: TGCAGCGCCATAAGGGCAGGTACCTATGGCTACACCTTC. It translates to CSAIRAGTYGYTF.